This T cell receptor (beta chain) was sequenced in a study of shared clonotypes between healthy human individuals. Study information: Serving as donors were a couple of women and three men, whose ages spanned 18 to 49. Broader study findings: Sequencing depth was expected to affect clonotype sharing among donors.

To note about this clone: Its antigen is still unknown.

V was pared by 4 bases and J by 6 bases, with 19 bases between. CDR3 length: 15 residues. Germline CDR1 LNHDA, CDR2 SQIVND (reference sequence). Deep-level settings were used for running the assay. Researchers sequenced unsorted PBMC DNA using ten immunoSEQ deep assay plates. The table came from immunoSEQ multiplex PCR; TCRdb's copy has only in-frame clones and leaves some out. The sample has about 480,000 clones; 75% to 80% are singletons. The sequenced sample was PBMCs. This receptor was identified in a woman aged 40 to 50 in good health. Some clones in this sample may be carry-over from other donors' samples. V gene TRBV19 combines with J gene TRBJ2-7, with a tentative D call TRBD2 (6 bases). CDR3 nucleotides: TGTGCCAGTAGTACAGGGACTTCCCCATGGGGCGAGCAGTACTTC. Amino acids: CASSTGTSPWGEQYF.